What follows are 31 T cell receptor beta chains derived from one specimen sequenced in a study of T-cell reconstitution after alpha-beta-depleted transplantation in children. Construction of the TCRbeta library involved unique molecular identifiers. TCRdb processed the PCR reads anew with MiXCR; each CDR3 protein has one entry. The sample has 580,000 or so distinct CDR3 sequences, 20% to 25% seen once. The sample consisted of PBMCs, mostly from graft donor cells, taken 360 days after TCRalphabeta/CD19-depleted stem cell transplant. The receptors here all came from a boy under two years old who had a stem cell transplant for acute myeloid leukemia, so the T cells may come from the graft donor.

The rearrangement joins TRBV11-2 to TRBJ2-1; the match to TRBD1 covers 9 bases. Germline CDR1 SGHAT, CDR2 FQNNGV. Germline trimming cut 5 bases from V and 15 bases from J; bases unmatched to any gene: 14. The CDR3 has 14 amino acids. The CDR3 nucleotides are TGTGCCAGCAGCGGGACAGGGCAGGGGCCACGCCCGTTCTTC. As protein: CASSGTGQGPRPFF. The full variable domain, in which reference TRBV11-2 and TRBJ2-1 provide the parts outside the CDR3, is EAGVAQSPRYKIIEKRQSVAFWCNPISGHATLYWYQQILGQGPKLLIQFQNNGVVDDSQLPKDRFSAERLKGVDSTLKIQPAKLEDSAVYLCASSGTGQGPRPFFGPGTRLTVL.

This clonotype was observed many times. CDR3 in DNA: TGCAGCGCCCTAGGGGGATCCCTATCCTACGAGCAGTACGTC. Translated: CSALGGSLSYEQYV. V usage is TRBV29-1 and J usage is TRBJ2-7; D possibly corresponds to TRBD1 (6 bases). This CDR3 region has 14 residues. CDR1 and CDR2 from the germline V gene are SQVTM and ANQGSEA. The V gene lost 7 bases and the J gene lost 1 base, with 17 bases spanning the gap.

This clonotype appeared a few times. The chain recombines TRBV15 with TRBJ2-5; D remains ambiguous. Germline assignment: CDR1 LNHNV and CDR2 YYDKDF (reference sequence). V lost 6 bases, J lost 3 bases, and 17 bases lay in between. This CDR3 comprises 15 residues. The CDR3 loop reads CATSIKRSSKETQYF. The CDR3 coding sequence is TGTGCCACCAGTATCAAGAGGAGCTCTAAAGAGACCCAGTACTTC.

This clonotype has ten or more counts. One junction end does not reproduce the germline sequence, and a read error may be involved. The chain has TRBV28 and TRBJ2-3; no clear D gene. This CDR3 is 14 amino acids long. Germline V gene data show CDR1 as MDHEN and CDR2 as SYDVKM. The DNA of the CDR3 is TGCGCCAGCAGCCTCGTCCGAAGCACAGATACGCAGTATTTT. It is translated as CASSLVRSTDTQYF.

This clonotype was counted ten times or more. The junction shows a germline mismatch at one end, possibly a read error. The chain joins TRBV5-8 to TRBJ2-1; 8 nucleotides agree with TRBD1. The CDR3 totals 19 residues. CDR1 and CDR2 from the germline V gene are SGHTS and YDEGEE. The CDR3: CASSLEVGRGLRSYNEQFF. The CDR3 DNA reads as TGTGCCAGCAGTTTGGAGGTTGGCAGGGGGCTTAGGTCCTACAATGAGCAGTTCTTC.

The chain has TRBV24-1 and TRBJ2-3; the match to TRBD1 covers 10 bases. CDR3 length: 15 amino acids. Germline CDR1 is KGHDR and CDR2 is SFDVKD. J gave up 3 bases and V 3 bases, and 2 bases lay outside the gene matches. As DNA, the CDR3 is TGTGCCACCAGTGATCCGGGACAGGGGACAGATACGCAGTATTTT. Protein sequence: CATSDPGQGTDTQYF.

The J gene is TRBJ1-1, the V gene TRBV20-1; D gene ambiguous. The length of the CDR3 is 13 residues. Trimming took 3 bases from V and 3 from J, leaving 11 bases between them. From germline, CDR1 is DFQATT and CDR2 SNEGSKA (reference sequence). The DNA of the CDR3 is TGCAGTGCTAGGAGACCCCGGGACACTGAAGCTTTCTTT. As protein: CSARRPRDTEAFF.

This clonotype was seen repeatedly, ten times or more. The V gene is TRBV12-3 or TRBV12-4, the J gene TRBJ2-5; maybe TRBD1 (6 bases). V shed 5 bases and J shed 5 bases, with 15 bases lying between them. This CDR3 is 14 amino acids long. The CDR3 coding sequence is TGTGCCAGCAGTCCCCCCATGGGGGCGGAGACCCAGTACTTC. Protein: CASSPPMGAETQYF.

The J gene is TRBJ2-2, the V gene TRBV18; D call uncertain. The germline V gene encodes CDR1 KGHSH and CDR2 LQKENI. The V gene lost 3 bases and the J gene lost 4 bases, with 9 bases spanning the gap. The CDR3 totals 14 residues. The CDR3 DNA follows: TGTGCCAGCTCACCTCGAGACCGCACCGGGGAGCTGTTTTTT. It is translated as CASSPRDRTGELFF.

This clonotype was recorded at least ten times. This sequence joins TRBV6-5 and TRBJ1-1, with D possibly TRBD1 on 5 matching bases. There are 13 residues in the CDR3. Germline CDR1 reads MNHEY; CDR2 reads SVGAGI. The V and J ends lost 0 bases and 8 bases respectively, with 10 bases between them. In DNA, the CDR3 is TGTGCCAGCAGTTACTCGGAGGGGATCGAAGCTTTCTTT. Its translation is CASSYSEGIEAFF.

This chain connects TRBV27 to TRBJ2-4; 8 bases agree with TRBD1. V lost 6 bases, J lost 7 bases, and 14 bases stayed unmatched. Germline lookup yields CDR1 MNHEY and CDR2 SMNVEV (reference sequence). The CDR3 is 16 residues long. The CDR3 region is CASSLTAGGSWNIQYF. The CDR3, as DNA: TGTGCCAGCAGCCTTACCGCAGGGGGCTCGTGGAACATTCAGTACTTC.

A few counts support this clonotype. The chain links TRBV6-2 or TRBV6-3 to TRBJ1-1; D unclear. V was pared by 2 bases and J by 5 bases, with 9 bases between. The CDR3 covers 13 residues. Germline V gives CDR1 MNHEY, CDR2 SVGEGT. CDR3 DNA sequence: TGTGCCAGCAGTTACGAGGTGTTGACTGAAGCTTTCTTT. Translating it yields CASSYEVLTEAFF.

V gene TRBV3-1 combines with J gene TRBJ2-2; D is perhaps TRBD2 (5 bases). Trimming left V 0 bases short and J 10 bases short, with 6 bases between. From germline, CDR1 is LGHDT and CDR2 YNNKEL (reference sequence). This CDR3 has 12 residues. The chain's CDR3 is CASSQDREELFF. The CDR3 coding sequence is TGTGCCAGCAGCCAAGATCGGGAGGAGCTGTTTTTT.

This chain connects TRBV6-1 to TRBJ2-2, with 7 bases fitting TRBD2. Germline CDR1 reads MNHNS; CDR2 reads SASEGT. After removal of 6 bases from V and 3 bases from J, the junction contained 4 bases not matched to a gene. The CDR3 totals 14 residues. Written as DNA, the CDR3 is TGTGCCAGCAGGCGGGAGCTTGACACCGGGGAGCTGTTTTTT. It encodes CASRRELDTGELFF.

The chain is built from TRBV7-3 and TRBJ2-1; TRBD2 agrees at 10 bases. Germline loops: CDR1 SGHTA, CDR2 FQGTGA. This CDR3 contains 15 residues. Germline trimming cut 5 bases from V and 8 bases from J; bases unmatched to any gene: 9. This chain's CDR3 is CASSPSGGAWDEQFF. In nucleotides, the CDR3 is TGTGCCAGCAGCCCAAGCGGGGGGGCCTGGGATGAGCAGTTCTTC.

The table lists this clonotype with many counts. This chain connects TRBV20-1 to TRBJ1-5; D is ambiguous. CDR3 length equals 16 residues. Germline loops: CDR1 DFQATT, CDR2 SNEGSKA (reference sequence). Trimming cost V 3 bases and J 2 bases, with 17 bases left between them. The CDR3 loop reads CSARVPGIGGNQPQHF. CDR3 DNA: TGCAGTGCTAGGGTCCCGGGAATAGGCGGCAATCAGCCCCAGCATTTT.

The V gene is TRBV20-1, the J gene TRBJ2-7, with 8 bases matching TRBD2. CDR1 is DFQATT, CDR2 SNEGSKA, per germline (reference sequence). CDR3 length equals 15 residues. V lost 0 bases, J lost 3 bases, and 7 bases stayed unmatched. CDR3 amino acids: CSARDPLAGNYEQYV. CDR3 in DNA: TGCAGTGCTAGAGATCCTTTAGCGGGGAACTACGAGCAGTACGTC.

The chain uses TRBV7-6 and TRBJ2-1, with D hard to call. Between the trimmed V and J ends, which lost 2 bases and 6 bases, there was a span of 14 bases. Per the germline V gene, CDR1 is SGHVS and CDR2 is FNYEAQ. This CDR3 comprises 15 residues. In nucleotides, the CDR3 is TGTGCCAGCAGCTTAAACTCGTGGCCTTCCAATGAGCAGTTCTTC. Protein sequence: CASSLNSWPSNEQFF.

This chain links TRBV6-5 with TRBJ2-2; 16 positions match TRBD2. Germline loops: CDR1 MNHEY, CDR2 SVGAGI. V was clipped by 0 bases and J by 4 bases; unmatched bases: 2. The CDR3 loop spans 18 amino acids. CDR3 nucleotides: TGTGCCAGCAGTTACTCGGGACTAGCGGGGGGGCGCACCGGGGAGCTGTTTTTT. Its protein product is CASSYSGLAGGRTGELFF.

In its sample, this clonotype was seen many times. The chain joins TRBV20-1 to TRBJ2-3; 10 bases are a match to TRBD2. V lost 6 bases to trimming and J lost 4 bases; unmatched junction nucleotides: 7. Germline loops: CDR1 DFQATT, CDR2 SNEGSKA (reference sequence). The CDR3 totals 14 residues. The CDR3 loop reads CSALGTSAPDTQYF. Written as DNA, the CDR3 is TGCAGTGCCCTCGGGACTAGCGCTCCAGATACGCAGTATTTT.

This clonotype was recorded at least ten times. The chain couples TRBV20-1 to TRBJ2-5; TRBD1 matches at 7 bases. The CDR3 sequence is 14 residues long. CDR1 and CDR2 (germline): DFQATT, SNEGSKA (reference sequence). V shed 1 base, J shed 2 bases, and the junction held 4 bases outside the gene matches. The CDR3 protein is CSARVPGQQETQYF. The CDR3 coding sequence is TGCAGTGCTAGAGTGCCGGGACAGCAAGAGACCCAGTACTTC.

This clonotype was seen once. One junction end does not reproduce the germline sequence, and a read error may be involved. The chain links TRBV20-1 to TRBJ2-1; 7 bases are shared with TRBD2. Per the germline V gene, CDR1 is DFQATT and CDR2 is SNEGSKA (reference sequence). The length of the CDR3 is 16 residues. In DNA, the CDR3 is TGCTGTGCTAGAGGAGCCTCCGGCCCGGGGGGCAATGAGCAGTTCTTC. This codes for CCARGASGPGGNEQFF.

The chain employs TRBV6-1 and TRBJ2-5, with D tentatively TRBD1 (6 bases). Per germline, CDR1 MNHNS and CDR2 SASEGT. V was cut by 6 bases and J by 6 bases, with 17 bases left in between. The CDR3 extends over 14 amino acids. The CDR3 is CASREQGMVKTQYF. As DNA, the CDR3 is TGTGCCAGCAGGGAACAGGGAATGGTAAAGACCCAGTACTTC.

In this sample, this clonotype turned up many times. The rearrangement links TRBV12-3 or TRBV12-4 to TRBJ2-1; D is ambiguous. Trimming took 3 bases from V and 8 from J, leaving 11 bases between them. The CDR3 totals 13 residues. CDR3 sequence: CASSFTPGDEQFF. The CDR3 DNA reads as TGTGCCAGCAGTTTCACTCCAGGCGATGAGCAGTTCTTC.

This clonotype occurred many times. The chain has TRBV20-1 and TRBJ1-1; a weak D match, TRBD1 (5 bases). The germline V gene has CDR1 DFQATT and CDR2 SNEGSKA (reference sequence). This CDR3 comprises 14 residues. V shed 2 bases and J shed 4 bases, with 14 bases lying between them. In DNA form, the CDR3 reads TGCAGTGCTAGAAAGGAACAGGTTGGCACTGAAGCTTTCTTT. It specifies CSARKEQVGTEAFF.

As to this clonotype: Possible read error: a much larger clone is one base away. The V gene is TRBV12-3 or TRBV12-4, the J gene TRBJ2-5; D is ambiguous. The CDR3 spans 13 residues. Deletions cut 6 bases from V and 3 bases from J, with 11 bases between. The CDR3, as DNA: TGTGCCAGCAGCCTCGACTGGGAAGAGACCCAGTACTTC. Translation: CASSLDWEETQYF.

The gene calls are TRBV4-3 and TRBJ2-7; D remains ambiguous. This CDR3 spans 14 amino acids. Germline lookup yields CDR1 LGHNA and CDR2 YSLEER. The germline V and J ends were trimmed by 0 bases and 1 base, with 7 bases remaining between them. CDR3 sequence (DNA): TGCGCCAGCAGCCAAGATGTAGGGTCCTACGAGCAGTACTTC. Translation gives CASSQDVGSYEQYF.

This clonotype was picked up many times. The chain recombines TRBV12-3 or TRBV12-4 with TRBJ2-7; D call uncertain. The CDR3 length is 14 residues. V was pared by 1 base and J by 5 bases, with 12 bases between. The DNA for the CDR3 is TGTGCCAGCAGTTTAGGGGCAGTTTGGAACGAGCAGTACTTC. This sequence encodes CASSLGAVWNEQYF.

The chain is built from TRBV25-1 and TRBJ1-2, with a possible D match to TRBD1 (6 bases). Trimming took 8 bases from V and 3 from J, leaving 10 bases between them. Germline CDR1 and CDR2: MGHDK and SYGVNS. The CDR3 contains 12 residues. The CDR3 sequence is CASYTGYYGYTF. The CDR3 DNA follows: TGTGCCAGCTATACAGGGTACTATGGCTACACCTTC.

V and J are TRBV5-6 and TRBJ2-7; 8 bases line up with TRBD1. V gave up 0 bases and J gave up 4 bases; unmatched junction bases: 6. The germline gives CDR1 SGHDT, CDR2 YYEEEE. This CDR3 comprises 15 residues. This chain's CDR3 is CASSLDGQGPYEQYV. DNA of the CDR3: TGTGCCAGCAGCTTGGACGGACAGGGTCCTTACGAGCAGTACGTC.

The chain employs TRBV4-3 and TRBJ2-2, with 8 bases fitting TRBD2. Trimming took 3 bases from V and 8 from J; bases not matched to a gene: 2. The germline V gene encodes CDR1 LGHNA and CDR2 YSLEER. The CDR3 has 13 residues. CDR3 nucleotides: TGCGCCAGCAGCCAGCGGGGGGAGGGGGAGCTGTTTTTT. It is translated as CASSQRGEGELFF.